This is a list of T cell receptor beta chains from one sample in a study of T cell changes during pregnancy in multiple sclerosis. The assay was immunoSEQ multiplex PCR, and TCRdb's table has in-frame clones only and misses some. The table lists more than 30,000 clones, about nine tenths of them singletons, with over 0.3% in the top ten. Sequences were derived from CD4+ T cells from peripheral blood mononuclear cells, sampled in the third trimester of pregnancy. The receptors originated from a female donor in good health, enrolled as a control in a pregnancy study. Each CDR3 is given with its conserved first and last residue. The D gene is left open where the match is weak. Size values are once, few and many counts, or a class for expanded clones, and some rows have none.

>NA|TRBD2|TRBV28|TRBJ2-3
TGTGCCAGCAGTTTACCTAGCGGGAGCACAGATACGCAGTATTTT
CASSLPSGSTDTQYF
>NA|TRBD2|TRBV14|TRBJ2-7
TGTGCCAGCAGCCATCGTGGTGGGCTAGCGGGAGGGTACGAGCAGTACTTC
CASSHRGGLAGGYEQYF
>once|TRBD1|TRBV28|TRBJ1-1
TGTGCCAGCAGTGTACAGGGGGCGAACACTGAAGCTTTCTTT
CASSVQGANTEAFF
>NA|TRBD1|TRBV6-1|TRBJ1-1
TGTGCCATCAAAGGTCTAGGGACAGAGAACACTGAAGCTTTCTTT
CAIKGLGTENTEAFF
>NA|TRBD1|TRBV5-4|TRBJ2-5
TGTGCCAGCAGCTCGTCCCGGGACAGGGCCCAAGAGACCCAGTACTTC
CASSSSRDRAQETQYF
>NA|NA|TRBV21-1|TRBJ2-7
TGTGCCAGCAGCAAGCTAGACAGGAACTCGTCCTACGAGCAGTACTTC
CASSKLDRNSSYEQYF
>NA|NA|TRBV7-8|TRBJ2-7
TGTGCCAGCAGCCGAGGATCCTACGAGCAGTACTTC
CASSRGSYEQYF
>NA|NA|TRBV28|TRBJ1-1
TGTGCCGGATCGAGTGGGGCAGGTAGTGAAGCTTTCTTT
CAGSSGAGSEAFF
>NA|NA|TRBV7-9|TRBJ2-1
TGTGCCAGCAGCTTAGGGGCGGGGACTGCGAGCAATGAGCAGTTCTTC
CASSLGAGTASNEQFF
>NA|TRBD2|TRBV18|TRBJ2-1
TGTGCCAGCTCACCGGGACTAGCGGGGGGGGCCAATGAGCAGTTCTTC
CASSPGLAGGANEQFF
>NA|TRBD2|TRBV7-7|TRBJ2-2
TGTGCTAGCAGCTTAGTGGCGGGAGTAAACGCTGGGGAGCTGTTTTTT
CASSLVAGVNAGELFF
>NA|NA|TRBV28|TRBJ2-7
TGTGCCAGCGGGGGCCCAAACTACGAGCAGTACTTC
CASGGPNYEQYF
>NA|NA|TRBV4-2|TRBJ2-2
TGTGCCAGCAGCCCCTACACCGGGGAGCTGTTTTTT
CASSPYTGELFF
>NA|NA|TRBV6-1|TRBJ2-2
TGTGCCAGCAGTGCAGGGCCCAACACCGGGGAGCTGTTTTTT
CASSAGPNTGELFF
>NA|NA|TRBV18|TRBJ1-5
TGTGCCAGCTCAGGTAACTTGCAGACATCGAGTCAGCCCCAGCATTTT
CASSGNLQTSSQPQHF
>NA|NA|TRBV2|TRBJ1-4
TGTGCCAGCAGTCGCCGGGGGACTAATGAAAAACTGTTTTTT
CASSRRGTNEKLFF
>NA|NA|TRBV5-4|TRBJ1-1
TGTGCCAGCAGCTTAAGGAACAGCCTGAACACTGAAGCTTTCTTT
CASSLRNSLNTEAFF
>once|NA|TRBV10-3|TRBJ2-1
TGTGCCGCAAGTGGTGGAGGCTACAATGAGCAGTTCTTC
CAASGGGYNEQFF
>once|NA|TRBV5-6|TRBJ1-1
TGTGCCAGCAGCTCAGGACAGCTCAGATTGAACACTGAAGCTTTCTTT
CASSSGQLRLNTEAFF
>NA|NA|TRBV27|TRBJ1-2
TGTGCCAGCAGTGCCCATAGGGGATATGGCTACACCTTC
CASSAHRGYGYTF
>NA|NA|TRBV7-8|TRBJ1-2
TGTGCCAGCAGCTTAGGTCGCGGGGGGTCGTATGGCTACACCTTC
CASSLGRGGSYGYTF
>NA|NA|TRBV21-1|TRBJ1-4
TGTGCCAGCAGCGGCACGGTCGGGGGAGAAAAACTGTTTTTT
CASSGTVGGEKLFF
>NA|NA|TRBV27|TRBJ2-6
TGTGCCAGCCAGCGGGCAGGGACCTCTGGGGCCAACGTCCTGACTTTC
CASQRAGTSGANVLTF
>NA|NA|TRBV7-2|TRBJ2-7
TGTGCCAGCAGCTTAGCAACAGGATACGAGCAGTACTTC
CASSLATGYEQYF
>NA|NA|TRBV11-2|TRBJ1-1
TGTGCCAGCAGCTTAACAGTGAACACTGAAGCTTTCTTT
CASSLTVNTEAFF
>NA|NA|TRBV4-1|TRBJ2-5
TGCGCCAGCAGCCAAACACAGGCTAGGCAGACCCAGTACTTC
CASSQTQARQTQYF
>NA|NA|TRBV4-2|TRBJ1-2
TGTGCCAGCAGCCAAGAAGATATAGCCTATGGCTACACCTTC
CASSQEDIAYGYTF
>NA|TRBD1|TRBV7-2|TRBJ2-7
TGTGCCAGCAGCTTAGCGCTTGGGACAGCAGACCACCAGTACTTC
CASSLALGTADHQYF
>NA|TRBD2|TRBV6-1|TRBJ2-7
TGTGCCAGCAGTGATAAGGTTTTGTGGGGACTAGCGGTCTACGAGCAGTACTTC
CASSDKVLWGLAVYEQYF
>NA|TRBD1|TRBV10-1|TRBJ2-1
TGCGCCACGGGACAGGGGGTCTACGAGCAGTTCTTC
CATGQGVYEQFF
>once|TRBD2|TRBV5-1|TRBJ2-3
TGCGCCAGCAGGCGAGGCGGGGGTCTGGGGGATACGCAGTATTTT
CASRRGGGLGDTQYF
>NA|NA|TRBV2|TRBJ1-1
TGTGCCAGCAGCTCTAGAACGCTAGTTGAAGCTTTCTTT
CASSSRTLVEAFF
>NA|TRBD2|TRBV10-3|TRBJ2-5
TGTGCCACCTCACTAGCGGGGGGGGGTCAAGAGACCCAGTACTTC
CATSLAGGGQETQYF
>NA|TRBD1|TRBV10-1|TRBJ1-3
TGCGCCAGCAGTAAAGGGACAGAACCCTCTGGAAACACCATATATTTT
CASSKGTEPSGNTIYF
>NA|TRBD1|TRBV7-2|TRBJ1-3
TGTGCCAGCAGCCCCCAAGGGACAGCCGGAAACACCATATATTTT
CASSPQGTAGNTIYF
>NA|TRBD1|TRBV6-5|TRBJ2-1
TGTGCCAGCAGTTACGGGGGTAGGGGGCGTGAGCAGTTCTTC
CASSYGGRGREQFF
>NA|TRBD1|TRBV18|TRBJ1-1
TGTGCCAGCTCTGGAGGACAGGGCACTGAAGCTTTCTTT
CASSGGQGTEAFF
>NA|NA|TRBV19|TRBJ1-3
TGTGCTACGAGGAGGGACACCATATATTTT
CATRRDTIYF
>NA|NA|TRBV14|TRBJ1-1
TGTGCCAGCAGCCAAGATACGGGGGTGAGGAACACTGAAGCTTTCTTT
CASSQDTGVRNTEAFF
>once|TRBD1|TRBV27|TRBJ2-1
TGTGCCAGCAGAGAAAGGGGACAGGTATTTTTCGAGCAGTTCTTC
CASRERGQVFFEQFF
>NA|TRBD2|TRBV5-6|TRBJ2-3
TGTGTCAGCAGCTTGGTTCGGGGGGGAGGAGATACGCAGTATTTT
CVSSLVRGGGDTQYF
>NA|TRBD1|TRBV6-1|TRBJ1-1
TGTGCCAGCAGTGAAACCGGGACAGGGGAAGCTTTCTTT
CASSETGTGEAFF